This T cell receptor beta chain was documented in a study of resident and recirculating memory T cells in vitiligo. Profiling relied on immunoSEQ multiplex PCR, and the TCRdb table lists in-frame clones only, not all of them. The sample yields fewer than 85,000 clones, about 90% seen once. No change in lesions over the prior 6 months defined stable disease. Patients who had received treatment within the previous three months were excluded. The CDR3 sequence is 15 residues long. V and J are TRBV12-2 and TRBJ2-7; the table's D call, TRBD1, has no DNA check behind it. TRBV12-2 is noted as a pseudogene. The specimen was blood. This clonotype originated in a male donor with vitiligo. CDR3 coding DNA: TGTGCAAGTCGCCTTTCCAGGGGGCGCCTTCAGGAGCAGTACTTC. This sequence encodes CASRLSRGRLQEQYF.